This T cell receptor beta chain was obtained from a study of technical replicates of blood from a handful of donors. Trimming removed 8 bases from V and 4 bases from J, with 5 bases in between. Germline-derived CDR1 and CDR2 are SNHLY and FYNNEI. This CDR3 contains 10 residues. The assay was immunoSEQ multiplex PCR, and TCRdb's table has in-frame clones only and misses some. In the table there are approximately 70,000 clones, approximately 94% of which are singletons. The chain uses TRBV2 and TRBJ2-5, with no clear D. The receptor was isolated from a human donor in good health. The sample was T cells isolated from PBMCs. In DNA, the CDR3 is TGTGCCAGCTCGTCAGAGACCCAGTACTTC. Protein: CASSSETQYF. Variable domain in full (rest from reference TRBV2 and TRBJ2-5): EPEVTQTPSHQVTQMGQEVILRCVPISNHLYFYWYRQILGQKVEFLVSFYNNEISEKSEIFDDQFSVERPDGSNFTLKIRSTKLEDSAMYFCASSSETQYFGPGTRLLVL.